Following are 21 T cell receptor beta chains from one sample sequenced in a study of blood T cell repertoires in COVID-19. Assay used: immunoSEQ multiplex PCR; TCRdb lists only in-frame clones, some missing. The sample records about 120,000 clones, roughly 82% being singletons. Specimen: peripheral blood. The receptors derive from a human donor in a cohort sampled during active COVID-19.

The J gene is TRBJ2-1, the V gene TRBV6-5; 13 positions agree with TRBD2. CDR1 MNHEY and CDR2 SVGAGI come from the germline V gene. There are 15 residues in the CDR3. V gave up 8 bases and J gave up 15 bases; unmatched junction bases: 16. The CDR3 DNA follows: TGTGCCAGCCGCCCGCTGACTAGCGGGGGGCGCCTTTGGTTCTTC. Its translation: CASRPLTSGGRLWFF.

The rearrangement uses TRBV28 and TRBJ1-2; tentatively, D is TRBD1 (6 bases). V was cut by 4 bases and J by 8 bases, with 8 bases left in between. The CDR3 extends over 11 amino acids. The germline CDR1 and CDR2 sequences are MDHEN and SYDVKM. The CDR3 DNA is TGTGCCAGCAGTTCAGGGGTAGGCTACACCTTC. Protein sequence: CASSSGVGYTF.

The CDR3 nucleotides are TGCGCCAGCAGCCCCACAGGCCCGTCCTCAGATACGCAGTATTTT. This codes for CASSPTGPSSDTQYF. This chain connects TRBV5-1 to TRBJ2-3, with D tentatively TRBD1 (5 bases). CDR1 and CDR2 from the germline V gene are SGHRS and YFSETQ. The CDR3 is 15 residues long. V lost 4 bases and J lost 4, with 16 bases in between.

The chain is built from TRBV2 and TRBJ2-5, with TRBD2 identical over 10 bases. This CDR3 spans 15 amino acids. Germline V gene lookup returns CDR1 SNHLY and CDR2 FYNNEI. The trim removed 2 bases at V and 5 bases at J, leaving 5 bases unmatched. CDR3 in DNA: TGTGCCAGCAGTGAATTTACTAGCGGGGCGGAGACCCAGTACTTC. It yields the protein CASSEFTSGAETQYF.

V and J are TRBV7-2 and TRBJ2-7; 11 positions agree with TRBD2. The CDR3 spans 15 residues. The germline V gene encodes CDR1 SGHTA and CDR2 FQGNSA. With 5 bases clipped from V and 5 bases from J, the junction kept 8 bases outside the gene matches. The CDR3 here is CASSLLAGGPHEQYF. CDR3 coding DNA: TGTGCCAGCAGCCTCCTAGCGGGGGGCCCCCACGAGCAGTACTTC.

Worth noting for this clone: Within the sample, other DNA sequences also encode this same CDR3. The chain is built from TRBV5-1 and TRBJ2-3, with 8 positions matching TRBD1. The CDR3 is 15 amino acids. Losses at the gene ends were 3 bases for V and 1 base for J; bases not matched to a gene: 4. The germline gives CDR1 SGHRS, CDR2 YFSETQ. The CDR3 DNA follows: TGCGCCAGCAGCTCGCAGGGGGCGCGCACAGATACGCAGTATTTT. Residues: CASSSQGARTDTQYF.

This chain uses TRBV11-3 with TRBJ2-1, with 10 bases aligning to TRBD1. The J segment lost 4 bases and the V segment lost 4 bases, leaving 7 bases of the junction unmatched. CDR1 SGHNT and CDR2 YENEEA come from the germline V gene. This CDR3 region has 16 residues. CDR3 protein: CASSSRTGGGYNEQFF. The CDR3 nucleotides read TGTGCCAGCAGCTCCCGGACAGGGGGAGGATACAATGAGCAGTTCTTC.

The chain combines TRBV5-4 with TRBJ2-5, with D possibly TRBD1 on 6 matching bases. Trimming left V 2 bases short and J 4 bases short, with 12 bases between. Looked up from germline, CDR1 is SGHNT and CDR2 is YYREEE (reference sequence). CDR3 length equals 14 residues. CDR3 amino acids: CASSFNRAGETQYF. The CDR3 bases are TGTGCCAGCAGCTTTAACAGGGCGGGAGAGACCCAGTACTTC.

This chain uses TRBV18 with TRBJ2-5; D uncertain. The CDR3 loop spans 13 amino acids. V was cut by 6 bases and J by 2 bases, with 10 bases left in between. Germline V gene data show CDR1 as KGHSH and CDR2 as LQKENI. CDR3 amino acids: CASSPGHQETQYF. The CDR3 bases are TGTGCCAGCTCCCCGGGTCATCAAGAGACCCAGTACTTC.

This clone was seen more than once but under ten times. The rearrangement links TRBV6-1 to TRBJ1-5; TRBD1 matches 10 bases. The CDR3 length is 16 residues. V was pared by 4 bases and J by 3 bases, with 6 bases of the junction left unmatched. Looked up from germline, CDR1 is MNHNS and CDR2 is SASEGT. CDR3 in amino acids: CASSGRGTGDNQPQHF. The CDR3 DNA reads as TGTGCCAGCAGTGGAAGAGGGACAGGGGACAATCAGCCCCAGCATTTT.

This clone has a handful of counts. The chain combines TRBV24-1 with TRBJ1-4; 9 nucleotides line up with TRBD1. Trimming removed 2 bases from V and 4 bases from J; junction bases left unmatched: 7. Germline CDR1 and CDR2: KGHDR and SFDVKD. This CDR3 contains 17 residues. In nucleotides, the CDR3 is TGTGCCACCAGTGATTGGACAGGGGCCGCCGTTAATGAAAAACTGTTTTTT. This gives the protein CATSDWTGAAVNEKLFF.

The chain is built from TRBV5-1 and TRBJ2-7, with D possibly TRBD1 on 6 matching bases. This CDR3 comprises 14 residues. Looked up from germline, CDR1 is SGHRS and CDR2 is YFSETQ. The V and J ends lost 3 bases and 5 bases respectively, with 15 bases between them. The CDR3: CASSSRGLRDEQYF. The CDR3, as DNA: TGCGCCAGCAGCTCCAGGGGCCTACGGGACGAGCAGTACTTC. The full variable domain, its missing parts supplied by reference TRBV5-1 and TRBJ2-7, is KAGVTQTPRYLIKTRGQQVTLSCSPISGHRSVSWYQQTPGQGLQFLFEYFSETQRNKGNFPGRFSGRQFSNSRSEMNVSTLELGDSALYLCASSSRGLRDEQYFGPGTRLTVT.

In nucleotides, the CDR3 is TGTGCCAGCAGCTCCGAGGTCGTAAGGCTCGGGAACACTGAAGCTTTCTTT. Protein sequence: CASSSEVVRLGNTEAFF. The gene calls are TRBV7-9 and TRBJ1-1, with D unresolved. Trimming took off 4 bases at V and 1 base at J, with 19 bases between the two ends. Germline V CDR1 and CDR2: SEHNR, FQNEAQ (reference sequence). This CDR3 is 17 amino acids long.

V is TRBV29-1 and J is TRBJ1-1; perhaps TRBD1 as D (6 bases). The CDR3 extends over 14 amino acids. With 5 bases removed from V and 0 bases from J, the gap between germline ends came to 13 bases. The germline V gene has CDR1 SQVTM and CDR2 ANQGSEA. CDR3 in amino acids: CSVNRDDMNTEAFF. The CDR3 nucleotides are TGCAGCGTTAACAGGGACGACATGAACACTGAAGCTTTCTTT.

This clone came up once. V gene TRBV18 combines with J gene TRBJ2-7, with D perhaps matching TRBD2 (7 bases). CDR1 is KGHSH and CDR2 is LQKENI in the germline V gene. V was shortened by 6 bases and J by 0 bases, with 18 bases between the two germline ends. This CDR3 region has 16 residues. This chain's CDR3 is CASSVGAGASSYEQYF. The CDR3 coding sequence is TGTGCCAGCTCCGTCGGGGCGGGGGCAAGCTCCTACGAGCAGTACTTC.

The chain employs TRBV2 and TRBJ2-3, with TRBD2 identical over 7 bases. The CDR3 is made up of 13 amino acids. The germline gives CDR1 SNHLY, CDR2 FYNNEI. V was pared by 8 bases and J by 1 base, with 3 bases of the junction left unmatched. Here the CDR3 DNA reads TGTGCCAGCCGGGGGGAGGGCACAGATACGCAGTATTTT. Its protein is CASRGEGTDTQYF.

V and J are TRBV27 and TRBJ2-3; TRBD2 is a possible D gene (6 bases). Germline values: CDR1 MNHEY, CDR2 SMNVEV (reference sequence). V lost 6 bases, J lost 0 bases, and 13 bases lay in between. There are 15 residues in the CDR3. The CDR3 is CASSIAALSTDTQYF. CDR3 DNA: TGTGCCAGCAGCATAGCGGCCCTGAGCACAGATACGCAGTATTTT.

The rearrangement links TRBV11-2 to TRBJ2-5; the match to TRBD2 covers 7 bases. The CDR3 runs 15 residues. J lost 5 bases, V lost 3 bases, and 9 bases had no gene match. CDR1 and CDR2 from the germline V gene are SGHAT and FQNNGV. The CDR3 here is CASSFTGRVEETQYF. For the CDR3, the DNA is TGTGCCAGCAGCTTTACGGGGAGGGTGGAGGAGACCCAGTACTTC.

The CDR3 nucleotides are TGTGCCAGCAGCCAACAGATACAAGAGACCCAGTACTTC. Its translation: CASSQQIQETQYF. The V gene is TRBV3-1 (or the pseudogene TRBV3-2), the J gene TRBJ2-5, with unresolved D. There are 13 residues in the CDR3. Germline values: CDR1 LGHDT, CDR2 YNNKEL (reference sequence). Trimming pared 2 bases from V and 2 bases from J, leaving 6 bases between.

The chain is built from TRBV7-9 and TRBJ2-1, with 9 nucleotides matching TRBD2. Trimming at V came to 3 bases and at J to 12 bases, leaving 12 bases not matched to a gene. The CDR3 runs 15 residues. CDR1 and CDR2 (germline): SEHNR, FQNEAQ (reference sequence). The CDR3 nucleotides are TGTGCCAGCAGCTTCTCGGCGGGGGGGCCTAGGATGCAGTTCTTC. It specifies CASSFSAGGPRMQFF.

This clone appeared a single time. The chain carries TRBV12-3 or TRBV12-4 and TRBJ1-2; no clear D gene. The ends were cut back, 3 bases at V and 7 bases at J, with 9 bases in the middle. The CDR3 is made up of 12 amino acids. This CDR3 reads CASSFGQSGYTF. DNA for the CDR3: TGTGCCAGCAGTTTCGGTCAATCTGGCTACACCTTC.